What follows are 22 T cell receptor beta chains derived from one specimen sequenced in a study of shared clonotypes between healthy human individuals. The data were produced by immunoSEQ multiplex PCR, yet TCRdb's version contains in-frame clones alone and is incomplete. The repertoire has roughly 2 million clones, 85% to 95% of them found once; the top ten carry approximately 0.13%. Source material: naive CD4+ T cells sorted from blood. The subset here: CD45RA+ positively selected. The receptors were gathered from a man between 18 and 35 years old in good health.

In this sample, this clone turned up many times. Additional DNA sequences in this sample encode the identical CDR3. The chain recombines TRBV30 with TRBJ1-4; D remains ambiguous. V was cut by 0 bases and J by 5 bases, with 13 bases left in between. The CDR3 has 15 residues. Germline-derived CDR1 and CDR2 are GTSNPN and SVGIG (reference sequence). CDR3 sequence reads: CAWSVLGTDNEKLFF. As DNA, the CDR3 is TGTGCCTGGAGTGTACTAGGAACAGACAATGAAAAACTGTTTTTT.

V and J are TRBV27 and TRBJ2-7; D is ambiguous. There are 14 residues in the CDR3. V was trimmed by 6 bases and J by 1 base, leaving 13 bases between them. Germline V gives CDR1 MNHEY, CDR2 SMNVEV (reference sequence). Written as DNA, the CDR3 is TGTGCCAGCAGGCCCATGGAGACGTCCTACGAGCAGTACTTC. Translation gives CASRPMETSYEQYF.

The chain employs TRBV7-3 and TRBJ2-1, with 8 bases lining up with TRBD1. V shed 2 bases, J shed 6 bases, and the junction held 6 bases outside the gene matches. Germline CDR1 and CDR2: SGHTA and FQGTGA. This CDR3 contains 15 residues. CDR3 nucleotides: TGTGCCAGCAGCTTATACCGGACAGGGAGCAATGAGCAGTTCTTC. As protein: CASSLYRTGSNEQFF. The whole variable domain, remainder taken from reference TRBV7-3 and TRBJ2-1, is GAGVSQTPSNKVTEKGKYVELRCDPISGHTALYWYRQSLGQGPEFLIYFQGTGAADDSGLPNDRFFAVRPEGSVSTLKIQRTERGDSAVYLCASSLYRTGSNEQFFGPGTRLTVL.

The CDR3 coding sequence is TGTGCCAGCAGCTCCGGGAAAGCGGGAGACATCAACGAGCAGTACTTC. Its translation: CASSSGKAGDINEQYF. This chain links TRBV5-5 with TRBJ2-7; 8 bases line up with TRBD2. The V segment lost 3 bases and the J segment 5 bases; nucleotides outside the gene matches: 13. Germline CDR1 and CDR2: SGHKS and YYEKEE (reference sequence). This CDR3 region has 16 residues.

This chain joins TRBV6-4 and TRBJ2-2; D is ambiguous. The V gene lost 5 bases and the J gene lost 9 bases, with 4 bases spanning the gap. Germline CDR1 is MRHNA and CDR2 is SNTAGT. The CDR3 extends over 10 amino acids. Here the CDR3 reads CASSFWELFF. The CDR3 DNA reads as TGTGCCAGCAGTTTTTGGGAGCTGTTTTTT.

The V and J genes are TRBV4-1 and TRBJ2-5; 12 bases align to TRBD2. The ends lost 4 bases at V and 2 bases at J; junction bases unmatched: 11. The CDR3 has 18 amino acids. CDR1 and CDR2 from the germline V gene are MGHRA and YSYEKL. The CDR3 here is CASSLRLAGEWVQETQYF. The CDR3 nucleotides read TGCGCCAGCAGCCTACGACTAGCGGGAGAGTGGGTACAAGAGACCCAGTACTTC.

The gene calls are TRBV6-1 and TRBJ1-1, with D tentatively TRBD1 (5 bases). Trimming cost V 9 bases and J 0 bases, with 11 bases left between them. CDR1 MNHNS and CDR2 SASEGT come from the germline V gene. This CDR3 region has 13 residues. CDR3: CASWTLMNTEAFF. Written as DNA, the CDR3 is TGTGCCAGTTGGACACTAATGAACACTGAAGCTTTCTTT.

CDR3 bases: TGTGCCAGCAGTGTGGGGCGAAAAAACACCGGGGAGCTGTTTTTT. Translation gives CASSVGRKNTGELFF. The V call is TRBV2, the J call TRBJ2-2; TRBD1 is a possible D gene (5 bases). The V gene's germline CDR1 is SNHLY and CDR2 FYNNEI. The CDR3 covers 15 residues. V dropped 4 bases and J dropped 2 bases, with 11 bases sitting between them.

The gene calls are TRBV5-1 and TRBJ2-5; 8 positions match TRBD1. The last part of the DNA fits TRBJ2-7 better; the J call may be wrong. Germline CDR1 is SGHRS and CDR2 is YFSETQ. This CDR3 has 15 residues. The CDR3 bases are TGCGCCAGCAGCCCGGACAGGGCCGGTTTCAGCGAGCAGTACTTC. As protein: CASSPDRAGFSEQYF.

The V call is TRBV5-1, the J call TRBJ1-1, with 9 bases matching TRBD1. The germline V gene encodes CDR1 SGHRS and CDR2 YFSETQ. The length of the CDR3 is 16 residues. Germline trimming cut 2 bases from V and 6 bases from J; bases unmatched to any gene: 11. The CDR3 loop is CASSLDGTGRSAEAFF. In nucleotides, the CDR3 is TGCGCCAGCAGCTTAGACGGGACAGGGCGATCGGCTGAAGCTTTCTTT.

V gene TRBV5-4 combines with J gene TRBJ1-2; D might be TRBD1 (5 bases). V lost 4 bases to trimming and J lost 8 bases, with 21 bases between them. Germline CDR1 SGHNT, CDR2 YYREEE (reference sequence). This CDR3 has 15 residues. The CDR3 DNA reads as TGTGCCAGCAGCCGCCCCGGTCGCAGGGACGGGGGCTACACCTTC. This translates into CASSRPGRRDGGYTF.

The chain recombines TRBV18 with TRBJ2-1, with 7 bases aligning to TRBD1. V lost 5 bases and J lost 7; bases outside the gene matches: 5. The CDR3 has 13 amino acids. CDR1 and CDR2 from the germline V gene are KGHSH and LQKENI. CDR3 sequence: CASSVQQGNEQFF. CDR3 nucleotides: TGTGCCAGCTCAGTACAACAGGGGAATGAGCAGTTCTTC.

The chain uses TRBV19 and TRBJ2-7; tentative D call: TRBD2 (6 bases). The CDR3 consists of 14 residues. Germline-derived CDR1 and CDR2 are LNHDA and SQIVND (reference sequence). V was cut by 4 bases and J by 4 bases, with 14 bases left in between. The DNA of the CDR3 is TGTGCCAGTAGTACCGCCTCGGGGGAATACGAGCAGTACTTC. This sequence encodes CASSTASGEYEQYF.

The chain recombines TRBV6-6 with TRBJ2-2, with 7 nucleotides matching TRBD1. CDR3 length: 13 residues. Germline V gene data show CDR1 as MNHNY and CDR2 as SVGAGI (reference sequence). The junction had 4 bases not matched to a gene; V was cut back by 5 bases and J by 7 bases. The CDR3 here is CASSTGASGELFF. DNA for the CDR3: TGTGCCAGCAGTACAGGGGCGAGCGGGGAGCTGTTTTTT.

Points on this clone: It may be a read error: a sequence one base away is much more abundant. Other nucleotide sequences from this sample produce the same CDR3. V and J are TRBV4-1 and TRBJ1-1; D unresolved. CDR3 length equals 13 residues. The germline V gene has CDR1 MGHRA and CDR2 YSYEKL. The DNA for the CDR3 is TGCGCCAGCCGTCCCGGGGTGAATACTGAAGCTTTCTTT. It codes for CASRPGVNTEAFF.

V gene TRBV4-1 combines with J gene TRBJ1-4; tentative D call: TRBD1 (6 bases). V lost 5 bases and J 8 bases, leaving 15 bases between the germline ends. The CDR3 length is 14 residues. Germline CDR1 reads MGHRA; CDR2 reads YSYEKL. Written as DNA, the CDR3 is TGCGCCAGCAGCTCCTATACAGGGAGCGAAAAACTGTTTTTT. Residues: CASSSYTGSEKLFF.

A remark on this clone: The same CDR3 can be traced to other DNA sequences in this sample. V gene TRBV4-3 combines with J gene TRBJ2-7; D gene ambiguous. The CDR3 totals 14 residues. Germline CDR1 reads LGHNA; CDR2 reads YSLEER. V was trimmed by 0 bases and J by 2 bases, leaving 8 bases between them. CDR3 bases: TGCGCCAGCAGCCAAGAGGGTCGAGCCTACGAGCAGTACTTC. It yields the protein CASSQEGRAYEQYF.

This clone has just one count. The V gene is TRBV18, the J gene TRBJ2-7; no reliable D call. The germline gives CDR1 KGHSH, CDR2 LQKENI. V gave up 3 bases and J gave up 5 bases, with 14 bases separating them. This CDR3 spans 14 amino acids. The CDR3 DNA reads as TGTGCCAGCTCACCCTCGCAGGTATCAGACGAGCAGTACTTC. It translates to CASSPSQVSDEQYF.

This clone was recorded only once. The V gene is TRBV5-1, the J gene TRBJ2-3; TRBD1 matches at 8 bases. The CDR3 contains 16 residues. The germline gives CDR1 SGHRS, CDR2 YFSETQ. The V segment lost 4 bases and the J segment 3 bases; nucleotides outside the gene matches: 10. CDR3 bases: TGCGCCAGCAGCCCCTACTCGGACAGGGTAACAGATACGCAGTATTTT. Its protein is CASSPYSDRVTDTQYF.

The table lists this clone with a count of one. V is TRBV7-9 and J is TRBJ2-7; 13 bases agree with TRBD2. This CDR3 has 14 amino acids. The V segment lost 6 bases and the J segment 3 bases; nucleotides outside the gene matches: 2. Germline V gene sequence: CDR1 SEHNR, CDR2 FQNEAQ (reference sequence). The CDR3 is CASRTSGGNYEQYF. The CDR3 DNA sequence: TGTGCCAGCAGGACTAGCGGGGGGAACTACGAGCAGTACTTC.

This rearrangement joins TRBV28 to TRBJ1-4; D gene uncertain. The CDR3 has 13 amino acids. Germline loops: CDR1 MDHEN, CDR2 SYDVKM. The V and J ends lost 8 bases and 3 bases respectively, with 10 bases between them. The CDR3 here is CASYPGSNEKLFF. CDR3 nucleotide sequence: TGTGCCAGCTATCCAGGATCTAATGAAAAACTGTTTTTT.

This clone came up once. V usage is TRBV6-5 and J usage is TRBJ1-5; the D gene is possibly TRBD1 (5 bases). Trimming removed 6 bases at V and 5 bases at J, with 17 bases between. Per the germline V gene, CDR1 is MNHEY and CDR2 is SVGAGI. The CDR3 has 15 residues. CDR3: CASSRGTGLYQPQHF. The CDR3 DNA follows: TGTGCCAGCAGCCGAGGGACGGGTCTCTATCAGCCCCAGCATTTT.